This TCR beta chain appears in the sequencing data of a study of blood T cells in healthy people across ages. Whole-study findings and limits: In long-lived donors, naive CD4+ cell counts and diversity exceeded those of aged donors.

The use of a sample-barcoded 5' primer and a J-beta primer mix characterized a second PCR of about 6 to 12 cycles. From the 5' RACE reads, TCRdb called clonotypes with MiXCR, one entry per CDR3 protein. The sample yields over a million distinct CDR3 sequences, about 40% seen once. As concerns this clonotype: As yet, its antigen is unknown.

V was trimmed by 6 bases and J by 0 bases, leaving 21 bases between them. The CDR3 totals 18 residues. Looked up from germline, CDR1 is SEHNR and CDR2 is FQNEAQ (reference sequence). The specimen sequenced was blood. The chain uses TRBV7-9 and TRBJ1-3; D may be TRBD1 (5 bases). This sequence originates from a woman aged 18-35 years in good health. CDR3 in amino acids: CASRPQAYDRRSGNTIYF. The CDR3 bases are TGTGCCAGCAGGCCCCAAGCCTACGACAGACGCTCTGGAAACACCATATATTTT.